The present T cell receptor beta chain was sequenced within a study of blood T cells in healthy people across ages. CDR3 length equals 14 residues. In germline, CDR1 is SGHVS, CDR2 FNYEAQ. V lost 3 bases, J lost 6 bases, and 12 bases lay in between. The authors ran a second PCR of 7 to 11 cycles using a sample-barcoded 5' primer and a J-beta primer mix. TCRdb independently ran MiXCR on the 5' RACE reads; one entry per CDR3 protein. The sample consists of around 1,500,000 distinct CDR3 sequences, 28% of them appearing once. Healthy Russian Caucasian donors spanned ages about 6 to 100 years. Worth noting for this clonotype: What it recognizes is unknown.

Study-wide findings and caveats: With age, beta diversity per million T cells declined roughly linearly, significantly by around 43. Donor CMV status was unknown, possibly confounding expanded clonotype changes. The study found TCR beta diversity correlated strongly with naive T cell percentage.

The chain uses TRBV7-6 and TRBJ2-1, with D possibly matching TRBD1 (5 bases). The TCR was taken from a woman in her twenties or thirties in good health. Sequencing was performed on blood. The CDR3 sequence is CASSFSRVGNEQFF. CDR3 nucleotide sequence: TGTGCCAGCAGCTTTTCCAGGGTGGGCAATGAGCAGTTCTTC.